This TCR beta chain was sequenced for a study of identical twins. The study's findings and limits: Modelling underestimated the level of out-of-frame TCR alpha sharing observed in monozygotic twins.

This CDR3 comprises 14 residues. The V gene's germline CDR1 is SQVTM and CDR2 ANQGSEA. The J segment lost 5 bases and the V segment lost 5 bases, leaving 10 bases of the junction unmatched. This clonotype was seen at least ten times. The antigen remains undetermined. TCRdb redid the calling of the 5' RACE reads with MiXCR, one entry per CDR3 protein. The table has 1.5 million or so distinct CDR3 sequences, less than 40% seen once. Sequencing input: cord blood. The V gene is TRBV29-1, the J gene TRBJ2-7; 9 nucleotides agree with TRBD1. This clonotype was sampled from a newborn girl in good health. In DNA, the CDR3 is TGCAGCGTTCCCAACTGGACAGGGGTGGACGAGCAGTACTTC. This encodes CSVPNWTGVDEQYF.